A selection of T cell receptor beta chains follows, all from one sample in a study of regulatory T cells in long-lasting Graves disease. TCRdb recomputed calls from the multiplex PCR reads with MiXCR, one row per CDR3 protein. The data show approximately 400,000 distinct CDR3 sequences, more than 20% seen once. The sequenced sample was peripheral blood mononuclear cells (PBMCs), obtained when the disease was refractory, from a patient treated with antithyroid drugs. These receptor sequences come from a female donor with Graves disease. Each CDR3 is given with its conserved first and last residue. A D gene is named only where the DNA matches it firmly. Clone size, where shown, is once, few, many, or a class for clones that have expanded.

TRBV7-6,TRBD1,-,TRBJ2-7,TGTGCCAGCAGCCGCCGCCGGGACAGGGCTGACTACGAGCAGTACTTC,CASSRRRDRADYEQYF
TRBV24-1,-,-,TRBJ2-2,TGTGCCACCAGTGACGCCCCGAGTCGGGGAAGGGACACCGGGGAGCTGTTTTTT,CATSDAPSRGRDTGELFF
TRBV5-1,-,-,TRBJ1-2,TGCGCCAGCAGCTTGGATCCGGGATTCTCCCATGGCTACACCTTC,CASSLDPGFSHGYTF
TRBV10-2,-,many,TRBJ2-7,TGCGCCAGCGGACGGTTGGAGTCCGAGCAGTACTTC,CASGRLESEQYF
TRBV7-9,TRBD1,-,TRBJ1-1,TGTGCCAGCAGTTTGGACAGGGGGAAAGCTTTCTTT,CASSLDRGKAFF
TRBV20-1,TRBD1,few,TRBJ1-1,TGCAGTGCTAGAAATGAGGAGGGAGGGGGCCCTGACACTGAAGCTTTCTTT,CSARNEEGGGPDTEAFF
TRBV6-1,-,-,TRBJ1-1,TGTGCCAGCATGACGCACCCCGATGGGAACACTGAAGCTTTCTTT,CASMTHPDGNTEAFF
TRBV2,TRBD2,many,TRBJ2-5,TGTGCCAGCAGGGGGGGGTGGGCCCAGTACTTC,CASRGGWAQYF
TRBV12-3/TRBV12-4,-,few,TRBJ2-3,TGTGCCAGCAGTTTAGCTGGACTTTCCGGCACAGATACGCAGTATTTT,CASSLAGLSGTDTQYF
TRBV7-2,-,-,TRBJ2-3,TGTGCCAGCAGCTTAGAGACAGGCCGAACGCAGTATTTT,CASSLETGRTQYF
TRBV28,TRBD2,-,TRBJ2-7,TGTGCCAGCAGTTTAAGCCTAGCGGGAGGCTACGAGCAGTACTTC,CASSLSLAGGYEQYF
TRBV12-5,-,-,TRBJ1-5,TGTGCTAGTGGTTTGGTTGCAAATAGCAATCAGCCCCAGCATTTT,CASGLVANSNQPQHF
TRBV7-3,-,-,TRBJ2-1,TGTGCCAGCAGCTTAACGGGGGGCGAAACCTACAATGAGCAGTTCTTC,CASSLTGGETYNEQFF
TRBV29-1,-,few,TRBJ2-7,TGCAGCGTTAAAACACTTTCTAGGGAGCAGTACTTC,CSVKTLSREQYF
TRBV12-3/TRBV12-4,-,many,TRBJ2-7,TGTGCCAGCAGAGGACGTACGGTGTATGGGTCCTACGAGCAGTACTTC,CASRGRTVYGSYEQYF
TRBV7-2,TRBD2,few,TRBJ2-2,TGTGCCAGCAGTTCTCTGGCGGGAGGTCACGGGGAGCTGTTTTTT,CASSSLAGGHGELFF
TRBV7-3,-,few,TRBJ2-2,TGTGCCAGCAGCCCTGTATTCGGGGAGCTGCTTTTT,CASSPVFGELLF
TRBV6-2/TRBV6-3,-,few,TRBJ2-2,TGTGCCAGCAGTTATGGCTGGGACACCGGGGAGCTGTTTTTT,CASSYGWDTGELFF
TRBV10-3,-,few,TRBJ1-1,TGTGCCATTTCCAGGGAGCTGGACACTGAAGCTTTCTTT,CAISRELDTEAFF
TRBV29-1,TRBD2,few,TRBJ2-5,TGCAGCGTCCTAGGACTAGAATTCAGGGAGACCCAGTACTTC,CSVLGLEFRETQYF
TRBV9,TRBD2,few,TRBJ2-7,TGTGCCAGCAGCCGCAGCGGGGCCACCACCTACGAGCAGTACTTC,CASSRSGATTYEQYF
TRBV20-1,-,many,TRBJ1-5,TGCAGTGCCAATACAGGAGTACATCAGCCCCAGCATTTT,CSANTGVHQPQHF
TRBV10-3,-,many,TRBJ1-5,TGTGCCATCAGTGATCAGGGGTTTATTCAGCCCCAGCATTTT,CAISDQGFIQPQHF
TRBV28,-,many,TRBJ1-1,TGTGCCAGCAGTTTAGCGCCGTACACTGAAGCTTTCTTT,CASSLAPYTEAFF
TRBV3-1,-,many,TRBJ2-7,TGTGCCAGCAAGGACAGCCCAGGCTACGAGCAGTACTTC,CASKDSPGYEQYF
TRBV7-6,-,many,TRBJ2-7,TGTGCCAGCAGCTTAACGGGTTCAAAAGAGACCTACGAGCAGTACTTC,CASSLTGSKETYEQYF
TRBV20-1,-,-,TRBJ2-2,TGCAGTGCTAGAGTGTCGGGCGCGAACACCGGGGAGCTGTTTTTT,CSARVSGANTGELFF
TRBV12-3/TRBV12-4,TRBD1,few,TRBJ2-4,TGTGCCAGCAGTTTCCTTCCGGGACAGGGGGCTGACATTCAGTACTTC,CASSFLPGQGADIQYF
TRBV7-9,-,few,TRBJ2-7,TGTGCCAGCAGCTTTCTAACGGACGGAATGTACGAGCAGTACTTC,CASSFLTDGMYEQYF
TRBV6-5,-,many,TRBJ1-5,TGTGCCAGCAGTTACGGTGGCCAGCCCCAGCATTTT,CASSYGGQPQHF
TRBV29-1,-,many,TRBJ2-7,TGCAGCGTTGCGAGGAATCGGGAGCAGTACTTC,CSVARNREQYF
TRBV12-3/TRBV12-4,-,many,TRBJ2-7,TGTGCCAGCAGTCCGACTAGTCACGGGTTTCAGGAGCAGTACTTC,CASSPTSHGFQEQYF
TRBV25-1,-,few,TRBJ2-5,TGTGCCAGCAGTGAAGAAACGTGGGAGACCCAGTACTTC,CASSEETWETQYF
TRBV20-1,-,few,TRBJ2-7,TGCAGTGCAACCCGGCGGGGTCGGGTTCCCTACGAGCAGTACTTC,CSATRRGRVPYEQYF
TRBV19,TRBD1,-,TRBJ1-1,TGTGCCAGTAGTATATTGGTCGGACAGGCTAACTGGGACACTGAAGCTTTCTTT,CASSILVGQANWDTEAFF
TRBV4-3,-,few,TRBJ2-7,TGCGCCAGCAGCCAAGATCACTGGGGACCCTACGAGCAGTACTTC,CASSQDHWGPYEQYF
TRBV7-9,-,-,TRBJ2-2,TGTGCCAGCCCTATCCCCACCGGGGAGCTGTTTTTT,CASPIPTGELFF
TRBV6-1,-,many,TRBJ2-7,TGTGCCAGTCACCCAAGGAGGCTTCTCTCCTACGAGCAGTACTTC,CASHPRRLLSYEQYF
TRBV5-1,-,-,TRBJ2-3,TGCGCCAGCAGCTTGAGATCGGACAGCCCCACAGATACGCAGTATTTT,CASSLRSDSPTDTQYF
TRBV5-5,-,-,TRBJ1-4,TGTGCCAGCAGCGTGGCCCCCGGCAGGGGACTAAATGAAAAACTGTTTTTT,CASSVAPGRGLNEKLFF
TRBV7-9,TRBD1,-,TRBJ2-2,TGTGCCAGCAGCCGAGGACAGGGTGCTAACGGGGAGCTGTTTTTT,CASSRGQGANGELFF
TRBV30,-,many,TRBJ1-1,TGTGCCTGGGGGATGAACACTGAAGCTTTCTTT,CAWGMNTEAFF
TRBV15,TRBD2,few,TRBJ2-7,TGTGCCACCAGCGGAACCTCTAGGCCTAGCGGTTCCTACGAGCAGTACTTC,CATSGTSRPSGSYEQYF
TRBV30,TRBD1,-,TRBJ1-6,TGTGCCTGGAGATCAGGGGGACTTGGTTCACCCCTCCACTTT,CAWRSGGLGSPLHF
TRBV5-1,-,-,TRBJ2-7,TGCGCCAGCAGCTTGGATTTAACCTACGAGCAGTACTTC,CASSLDLTYEQYF
TRBV15,TRBD1,many,TRBJ2-7,TGTGCCACCAGCAGAGAACAGGGGCAAAGTTACGAGCAGTACTTC,CATSREQGQSYEQYF
TRBV28,-,many,TRBJ1-2,TGTGCCAGCACCGATCGTGAGACACCATTTGGCTACACCTTC,CASTDRETPFGYTF
TRBV9,TRBD1,few,TRBJ2-7,TGTGCCAGCAGCTTTCGGACAGGAGGCGACGAGCAGTACTTC,CASSFRTGGDEQYF
TRBV20-1,-,once,TRBJ2-3,TGCAGTGCTAGAGAAATAGCACTGAGCACAGATACGCAGTATTTT,CSAREIALSTDTQYF
TRBV7-9,-,many,TRBJ2-5,TGTGCCAGCAGCTTAGTTGGACAGAAAGAGACCCAGTACTTC,CASSLVGQKETQYF
TRBV6-9,-,-,TRBJ2-4,TGTGCCGGCAGTTACTCTCCGGTAGCCAAAAACATTCAGTACTTC,CAGSYSPVAKNIQYF
TRBV6-1,-,many,TRBJ1-2,TGTGCCAGCACTCCCGGGAGAGACTATGGCTACACCTTC,CASTPGRDYGYTF
TRBV28,-,-,TRBJ1-4,TGTGCCAGCAAAAGACATGATAAAGGTAGTGAAAAACTGTTTTTT,CASKRHDKGSEKLFF